This entry lists 16 T cell receptor beta chains sequenced from one sample in a study of control samples from healthy donors and cancer patients. Clones were read by immunoSEQ multiplex PCR, and TCRdb kept only the in-frame ones, dropping some. The repertoire holds over 80,000 clones, with roughly 89% as singletons. Sequencing used blood. The receptors were gathered from a man aged 25-40 years in good health.

The genes are TRBV5-4 and TRBJ2-5, with no clear D. Trimming removed 2 bases at V and 0 bases at J, with 8 bases between. The CDR3 is 14 amino acids. Germline assignment: CDR1 SGHNT and CDR2 YYREEE (reference sequence). The CDR3, as DNA: TGTGCCAGCAGCTTAGGCAGGAACCAAGAGACCCAGTACTTC. It yields the protein CASSLGRNQETQYF.

This chain links TRBV29-1 with TRBJ1-1; possible D gene TRBD1, 5 bases. Germline CDR1 reads SQVTM; CDR2 reads ANQGSEA. This CDR3 contains 14 residues. With 4 bases removed from V and 0 bases from J, the gap between germline ends came to 12 bases. The CDR3 region has the DNA TGCAGCGTTGGGAGACAGAGTATGAACACTGAAGCTTTCTTT. Translated: CSVGRQSMNTEAFF.

V and J are TRBV15 and TRBJ2-1, with D perhaps TRBD2 (7 bases). The germline CDR1 and CDR2 sequences are LNHNV and YYDKDF (reference sequence). CDR3 length equals 16 residues. V gave up 2 bases and J gave up 4 bases, with 15 bases separating them. DNA of the CDR3: TGTGCCACCAGCAGACCCTTGGGGGGGGCTTACAATGAGCAGTTCTTC. This translates into CATSRPLGGAYNEQFF.

This rearrangement joins TRBV10-1 to TRBJ1-6, with D uncertain. The CDR3 is 14 amino acids. Trimming left V 3 bases short and J 7 bases short, with 10 bases between. The germline V gene has CDR1 WNHNN and CDR2 SYGVQD (reference sequence). CDR3 DNA: TGCGCCAGCAGTGAATGGCAGCCGAATTCACCCCTCCACTTT. It specifies CASSEWQPNSPLHF.

The chain combines TRBV28 with TRBJ1-1, with 8 bases lining up with TRBD1. There are 16 residues in the CDR3. V lost 6 bases, J lost 1 base, and 10 bases stayed unmatched. Germline CDR1 MDHEN, CDR2 SYDVKM. CDR3 sequence (DNA): TGTGCCAGCAGCACACACAGGACAGGGTCGAACACTGAAGCTTTCTTT. Translating it yields CASSTHRTGSNTEAFF.

This rearrangement joins TRBV5-1 to TRBJ1-1, with a possible D match to TRBD1 (6 bases). V shed 0 bases and J shed 3 bases, with 12 bases lying between them. Germline V CDR1 and CDR2: SGHRS, YFSETQ. The CDR3 is 15 residues long. CDR3 protein: CASSLVGQTDTEAFF. CDR3 DNA: TGCGCCAGCAGCTTGGTGGGACAAACGGACACTGAAGCTTTCTTT.

This clone was observed a single time. The chain recombines TRBV6-4 with TRBJ2-1; the D gene is possibly TRBD2 (5 bases). Trimming pared 3 bases from V and 9 bases from J, leaving 12 bases between. The CDR3 runs 13 residues. From germline, CDR1 is MRHNA and CDR2 SNTAGT. The CDR3 nucleotides are TGTGCCAGCAGTGATTTAGCGAACACTGAGCAGTTCTTC. This sequence encodes CASSDLANTEQFF.

The chain carries TRBV4-1 and TRBJ2-3; 7 bases fit TRBD2. Losses at the gene ends were 3 bases for V and 10 bases for J; bases not matched to a gene: 7. The CDR3 consists of 13 residues. Germline lookup yields CDR1 MGHRA and CDR2 YSYEKL. The CDR3 DNA sequence: TGCGCCAGCAGCCAGGACGGACTAGTCGCGCAGTATTTT. Its translation is CASSQDGLVAQYF.

The chain is built from TRBV30 and TRBJ2-7, with D unresolved. This CDR3 has 14 amino acids. V lost 2 bases and J lost 7, with 18 bases in between. The germline V gene has CDR1 GTSNPN and CDR2 SVGIG (reference sequence). In DNA form, the CDR3 reads TGTGCCTGGAGTCGGTCCTCTGAATCATGGGAGCAGTACTTC. As protein: CAWSRSSESWEQYF.

This clone has a single count. V and J are TRBV27 and TRBJ2-1; D is ambiguous. Per germline, CDR1 MNHEY and CDR2 SMNVEV (reference sequence). The CDR3 is 14 amino acids. V lost 6 bases, J lost 8 bases, and 17 bases lay in between. For the CDR3, the DNA is TGTGCCAGCAGATTAGTGGCCCAAAGAGATGAGCAGTTCTTC. Translation gives CASRLVAQRDEQFF.

The chain links TRBV4-1 to TRBJ2-7; no firm D call. This CDR3 comprises 14 residues. Trimming cost V 0 bases and J 0 bases, with 6 bases left between them. Germline V gene sequence: CDR1 MGHRA, CDR2 YSYEKL. CDR3 DNA sequence: TGCGCCAGCAGCCAAGAGGCTATCTCCTACGAGCAGTACTTC. Its protein product is CASSQEAISYEQYF.

This sequence joins TRBV19 and TRBJ1-5; no definite D call. This CDR3 region has 15 residues. In germline, CDR1 is LNHDA, CDR2 SQIVND (reference sequence). V was clipped by 5 bases and J by 7 bases, with 18 bases between them. CDR3 protein: CASSQTTGGSQPQHF. The CDR3 nucleotides are TGTGCCAGTAGTCAGACCACGGGAGGATCCCAGCCCCAGCATTTT.

This clone was recorded many times. The chain combines TRBV19 with TRBJ2-7; the match to TRBD2 covers 14 bases. Per germline, CDR1 LNHDA and CDR2 SQIVND (reference sequence). CDR3 length equals 16 residues. Trimming removed 3 bases from V and 5 bases from J; junction bases left unmatched: 6. CDR3 residues: CASSMPGLAGANEQYF. CDR3 DNA sequence: TGTGCCAGTAGTATGCCGGGACTAGCGGGAGCTAACGAGCAGTACTTC.

On this clone itself: An end of the junction does not agree with germline; a read error may underlie this. The chain has TRBV5-1 and TRBJ2-7; 11 bases match TRBD1. Looked up from germline, CDR1 is SGHRS and CDR2 is YFSETQ. The CDR3 extends over 14 amino acids. The CDR3 DNA sequence: TGCGCCAGCAGCCGGACAGGGGGCTCCAACGAGCAGTACTTC. This gives the protein CASSRTGGSNEQYF.

The chain carries TRBV15 and TRBJ1-1, with D possibly TRBD1 on 5 matching bases. The CDR3 extends over 17 amino acids. The V gene's germline CDR1 is LNHNV and CDR2 YYDKDF (reference sequence). Deletions cut 1 base from V and 5 bases from J, with 20 bases between. Written as DNA, the CDR3 is TGTGCCACCAGCAGAGTTGGGACCAGGGATAAAGAGACTGAAGCTTTCTTT. Residues: CATSRVGTRDKETEAFF. Complete variable domain (other parts from reference TRBV15 and TRBJ1-1): DAMVIQNPRYQVTQFGKPVTLSCSQTLNHNVMYWYQQKSSQAPKLLFHYYDKDFNNEADTPDNFQSRRPNTSFCFLDIRSPGLGDTAMYLCATSRVGTRDKETEAFFGQGTRLTVV.

This chain connects TRBV4-3 to TRBJ1-2, with D tentatively TRBD1 (5 bases). The CDR3 runs 15 residues. Germline V gives CDR1 LGHNA, CDR2 YSLEER. V was pared by 5 bases and J by 3 bases, with 16 bases between. The DNA for the CDR3 is TGCGCCAGCAGCACCGCAGACAGTTCCTACTATGGCTACACCTTC. As protein: CASSTADSSYYGYTF.